This passage covers 26 T cell receptor beta chains from one sample sequenced in a study of identical twins. TCRdb re-derived calls from the 5' RACE reads in MiXCR, one entry per CDR3 protein. The sample has 650,000 to 750,000 distinct CDR3 sequences, approximately 22% seen once. A further study also used this sample, focusing on T cells expressing NK-cell markers.

Input material: PBMCs. All receptors come from a woman aged 18-29 years in good health.

This clonotype showed up many times. The chain has TRBV29-1 and TRBJ2-1; 7 bases are a match to TRBD1. After removal of 6 bases from V and 0 bases from J, the junction contained 8 bases not matched to a gene. There are 15 residues in the CDR3. Per the germline V gene, CDR1 is SQVTM and CDR2 is ANQGSEA. CDR3 protein: CSVLMDRTSYNEQFF. CDR3 bases: TGCAGCGTCTTAATGGACAGGACCTCCTACAATGAGCAGTTCTTC.

This chain joins TRBV9 and TRBJ2-6; 9 bases line up with TRBD2. Unmatched junction bases numbered 4, after V lost 3 bases and J lost 0 bases. In germline, CDR1 is SGDLS, CDR2 YYNGEE. The CDR3 has 17 amino acids. CDR3 sequence reads: CASSGTSALSGANVLTF. The CDR3 coding sequence is TGTGCCAGCAGCGGGACTAGCGCCCTCTCTGGGGCCAACGTCCTGACTTTC.

This rearrangement joins TRBV10-2 to TRBJ2-3; 8 bases align to TRBD2. In germline, CDR1 is WSHSY, CDR2 SAAADI. The CDR3 covers 17 residues. Losses at the gene ends were 7 bases for V and 2 bases for J; bases not matched to a gene: 14. As DNA, the CDR3 is TGCGCCAGCACTTCCCGAGGGAAGCGGGGGAACACAGATACGCAGTATTTT. It codes for CASTSRGKRGNTDTQYF.

The chain employs TRBV6-2 or TRBV6-3 and TRBJ2-7; TRBD2 is a possible D gene (5 bases). The CDR3 length is 15 residues. Trimming cost V 5 bases and J 2 bases, with 16 bases left between them. Germline V gene lookup returns CDR1 MNHEY and CDR2 SVGEGT. CDR3 region: CASSRPHEGTYEQYF. The CDR3 nucleotides read TGTGCCAGCAGTCGTCCCCATGAGGGAACCTACGAGCAGTACTTC.

The gene calls are TRBV7-9 and TRBJ2-1; D ambiguous. Germline assignment: CDR1 SEHNR and CDR2 FQNEAQ (reference sequence). There are 9 residues in the CDR3. Trimming stripped 11 bases from V and 5 bases from J, with 4 bases between. The CDR3 loop reads CARDNEQFF. The CDR3 region has the DNA TGTGCCCGGGACAATGAGCAGTTCTTC.

V and J are TRBV29-1 and TRBJ2-3; TRBD2 aligns across 11 bases. There are 14 residues in the CDR3. Germline trimming cut 7 bases from V and 11 bases from J; bases unmatched to any gene: 14. Germline V lookup: CDR1 SQVTM, CDR2 ANQGSEA. CDR3 in DNA: TGCAGCGCTGCCGTGGGACTAGCGGTAGGTCGGCAGTATTTT. Its protein is CSAAVGLAVGRQYF.

J is TRBJ2-1 and V is TRBV20-1, with 9 bases identical to TRBD1. In germline, CDR1 is DFQATT, CDR2 SNEGSKA (reference sequence). The CDR3 covers 10 residues. Unmatched junction bases numbered 0, after V lost 5 bases and J lost 10 bases. DNA of the CDR3: TGCAGTGCTGGACAGGGGGAGCAGTTCTTC. Protein product: CSAGQGEQFF.

V is TRBV29-1 and J is TRBJ2-4; 10 bases line up with TRBD1. Germline assignment: CDR1 SQVTM and CDR2 ANQGSEA. CDR3 size: 12 residues. With V trimmed by 7 bases and J by 8 bases, 5 bases remained unmatched. The CDR3 reads CSAGTGEDIQYF. In DNA, the CDR3 is TGCAGCGCCGGGACAGGGGAGGACATTCAGTACTTC. The whole variable domain, filled in from reference TRBV29-1 and TRBJ2-4, reads SAVISQKPSRDICQRGTSLTIQCQVDSQVTMMFWYRQQPGQSLTLIATANQGSEATYESGFVIDKFPISRPNLTFSTLTVSNMSPEDSSIYLCSAGTGEDIQYFGAGTRLSVL.

There are a few counts of this clonotype. The chain joins TRBV12-3 or TRBV12-4 to TRBJ2-7; D may be TRBD1 or TRBD2 (5 bases each). The V end was cut by 6 bases, the J end by 2 bases, with 14 bases between. This CDR3 region has 14 residues. CDR3 nucleotides: TGTGCCAGCAGGAGCGGAGTGGGACCCTACGAGCAGTACTTC. Amino acid sequence: CASRSGVGPYEQYF.

In this sample, this clonotype turned up many times. The chain links TRBV9 to TRBJ2-1; TRBD1 is a possible D gene (6 bases). The germline V gene has CDR1 SGDLS and CDR2 YYNGEE. This CDR3 is 15 amino acids long. Trimming cost V 0 bases and J 0 bases, with 7 bases left between them. CDR3 amino acids: CASSVGTASYNEQFF. The CDR3 DNA follows: TGTGCCAGCAGCGTAGGGACAGCCTCCTACAATGAGCAGTTCTTC.

This clonotype has only a few counts. V and J are TRBV5-8 and TRBJ2-5, with D maybe TRBD2 (7 bases). Trimming left V 10 bases short and J 7 bases short, with 14 bases between. CDR3 length equals 11 residues. Looked up from germline, CDR1 is SGHTS and CDR2 is YDEGEE. CDR3 DNA sequence: TGTGCCTCGGGGGGCAGGGCGACCCAGTACTTC. Translated, it gives CASGGRATQYF.

V usage is TRBV20-1 and J usage is TRBJ2-3; D might be TRBD1 (6 bases). CDR1 is DFQATT, CDR2 SNEGSKA, per germline (reference sequence). The V end lost 5 bases, the J end lost 7 bases, and 22 bases lay between the germline ends. The CDR3 contains 15 residues. CDR3 protein: CSAPTVGTIPHTQYF. In DNA form, the CDR3 reads TGCAGTGCTCCCACTGTCGGGACAATCCCCCATACGCAGTATTTT.

In its sample, this clonotype was seen many times. V and J are TRBV12-3 or TRBV12-4 and TRBJ1-1; D is ambiguous. The length of the CDR3 is 14 residues. V lost 3 bases and J lost 6, with 14 bases in between. CDR3 DNA: TGTGCCAGCAGTTTGAGTACGGTCGCGGCTGAAGCTTTCTTT. Amino acid sequence: CASSLSTVAAEAFF.

This chain uses TRBV9 with TRBJ2-7, with D possibly TRBD1 on 5 matching bases. This CDR3 has 14 amino acids. V shed 0 bases and J shed 9 bases, with 16 bases lying between them. The germline CDR1 and CDR2 sequences are SGDLS and YYNGEE. The CDR3 protein is CASSVGARAFVQYF. CDR3 nucleotide sequence: TGTGCCAGCAGCGTAGGTGCCAGGGCGTTCGTGCAGTACTTC.

In its sample, this clonotype was seen a few times. The chain has TRBV20-1 and TRBJ2-5; 7 bases align to TRBD1. Germline V gene lookup returns CDR1 DFQATT and CDR2 SNEGSKA (reference sequence). After removal of 5 bases from V and 0 bases from J, the junction contained 3 bases not matched to a gene. This CDR3 contains 13 residues. The DNA of the CDR3 is TGCAGTGCTCACAGGGGTAACCAAGAGACCCAGTACTTC. It codes for CSAHRGNQETQYF.

The sample holds a few counts of this clonotype. J is TRBJ2-2 and V is TRBV20-1; D is perhaps TRBD2 (6 bases). The CDR3 has 14 residues. Germline assignment: CDR1 DFQATT and CDR2 SNEGSKA (reference sequence). Trimming took off 6 bases at V and 5 bases at J, with 16 bases between the two ends. The CDR3 spells CSAPESSGTGELFF. In DNA, the CDR3 is TGCAGTGCGCCAGAGAGTAGCGGAACCGGGGAGCTGTTTTTT.

This clonotype showed up many times. V usage is TRBV9 and J usage is TRBJ2-1; unclear D gene. The CDR3 is made up of 12 amino acids. V gave up 0 bases and J gave up 8 bases, with 6 bases separating them. Per the germline V gene, CDR1 is SGDLS and CDR2 is YYNGEE. CDR3 in amino acids: CASSVAGDEQFF. CDR3 DNA sequence: TGTGCCAGCAGCGTAGCTGGGGATGAGCAGTTCTTC.

The J gene is TRBJ2-5, the V gene TRBV3-1; D is possibly TRBD2 (5 bases). V was shortened by 8 bases and J by 3 bases, with 16 bases between the two germline ends. The length of the CDR3 is 14 residues. CDR1 is LGHDT and CDR2 is YNNKEL in the germline V gene (reference sequence). The CDR3 nucleotides read TGTGCCAGCGCCGGGATTGGGCTTGAAGAGACCCAGTACTTC. As protein: CASAGIGLEETQYF.

This clonotype was recorded a few times. V is TRBV12-3 or TRBV12-4 and J is TRBJ1-2; D perhaps matches TRBD1 (5 bases). V shed 3 bases and J shed 8 bases, with 10 bases lying between them. This CDR3 comprises 12 residues. In nucleotides, the CDR3 is TGTGCCAGCAGTTTCACCGGGGGAGGCTACACCTTC. As protein: CASSFTGGGYTF.

The chain uses TRBV28 and TRBJ2-1; 7 bases are a match to TRBD1. The CDR3 runs to 15 residues. The V segment lost 2 bases and the J segment 2 bases; nucleotides outside the gene matches: 3. Germline V gives CDR1 MDHEN, CDR2 SYDVKM. CDR3 region: CASSLVTGPYNEQFF. The CDR3 region has the DNA TGTGCCAGCAGTTTAGTGACAGGGCCCTACAATGAGCAGTTCTTC.

V and J are TRBV12-3 or TRBV12-4 and TRBJ2-7, with TRBD2 matching over 7 bases. With V trimmed by 5 bases and J by 4 bases, 8 bases remained unmatched. CDR3 length: 14 residues. CDR3 nucleotide sequence: TGTGCCAGCAGTGAGACTAGCTATAGGTACGAGCAGTACTTC. It translates to CASSETSYRYEQYF.

The V call is TRBV5-1, the J call TRBJ2-1, with 14 positions matching TRBD2. CDR3 length equals 16 residues. Germline lookup yields CDR1 SGHRS and CDR2 YFSETQ. J lost 2 bases, V lost 4 bases, and 2 bases had no gene match. CDR3 nucleotide sequence: TGCGCCAGCAGCCGACTAGCGGGGGGGACCTACAATGAGCAGTTCTTC. As protein: CASSRLAGGTYNEQFF. The complete variable domain, with remaining parts taken from reference TRBV5-1 and TRBJ2-1, reads KAGVTQTPRYLIKTRGQQVTLSCSPISGHRSVSWYQQTPGQGLQFLFEYFSETQRNKGNFPGRFSGRQFSNSRSEMNVSTLELGDSALYLCASSRLAGGTYNEQFFGPGTRLTVL.

This clonotype was seen more than once but under ten times. The chain joins TRBV6-1 to TRBJ1-1; maybe TRBD1 (6 bases). V was shortened by 5 bases and J by 1 base, with 17 bases between the two germline ends. Germline CDR1 MNHNS, CDR2 SASEGT. The CDR3 extends over 16 amino acids. The CDR3 reads CASSTSQGGENTEAFF. The CDR3 DNA sequence: TGTGCCAGCAGTACCTCACAGGGAGGAGAGAACACTGAAGCTTTCTTT.

This rearrangement joins TRBV9 to TRBJ2-4; 7 nucleotides line up with TRBD2. This CDR3 is built from 17 residues. V shed 0 bases, J shed 2 bases, and the junction held 8 bases outside the gene matches. Germline CDR1 SGDLS, CDR2 YYNGEE. The CDR3 DNA follows: TGTGCCAGCAGCGTAGAAATCGGGGGGACCTCCAAAAACATTCAGTACTTC. Translated, it gives CASSVEIGGTSKNIQYF.

The chain combines TRBV7-9 with TRBJ2-7; weak D call: TRBD1 (5 bases). The CDR3 has 16 amino acids. Looked up from germline, CDR1 is SEHNR and CDR2 is FQNEAQ (reference sequence). Deletions cut 6 bases from V and 1 base from J, with 19 bases between. Here the CDR3 reads CASSSPGSPNSYEQYF. The CDR3, as DNA: TGTGCCAGCAGTTCGCCAGGGTCCCCAAATTCCTACGAGCAGTACTTC.

This clonotype has a count of ten or more. The chain joins TRBV3-1 to TRBJ2-7; D gene unclear. Germline values: CDR1 LGHDT, CDR2 YNNKEL (reference sequence). There are 14 residues in the CDR3. The V and J ends lost 2 bases and 0 bases respectively, with 8 bases between them. The CDR3 DNA follows: TGTGCCAGCAGCCAAAACGTGGGCTCCTACGAGCAGTACTTC. It encodes CASSQNVGSYEQYF.